These 13 T cell receptor beta chains were all obtained from the same sample, sequenced in a study of T cells of healthy individuals. TCRdb redid the calling of the 5' RACE reads with MiXCR, one entry per CDR3 protein. This sample has nearly 100,000 distinct CDR3 sequences, with under 20% found just once. The source of these receptors is a human donor in good health.

J is TRBJ2-3 and V is TRBV6-6; the match to TRBD2 covers 7 bases. The CDR3 has 14 residues. Germline CDR1 MNHNY, CDR2 SVGAGI (reference sequence). The V segment lost 2 bases and the J segment 1 base; nucleotides outside the gene matches: 0. The CDR3: CASSYRGGTDTQYF. The CDR3 DNA follows: TGTGCCAGCAGTTACCGGGGGGGCACAGATACGCAGTATTTT.

The chain links TRBV27 to TRBJ1-5, with TRBD1 as a possible D gene (5 bases). Trimming pared 7 bases from V and 4 bases from J, leaving 14 bases between. Looked up from germline, CDR1 is MNHEY and CDR2 is SMNVEV (reference sequence). There are 14 residues in the CDR3. The CDR3 coding sequence is TGTGCCAGCAAAGGGGAACGGGGAAATCAGCCCCAGCATTTT. This codes for CASKGERGNQPQHF.

This clonotype was detected a few times. The gene calls are TRBV11-2 and TRBJ2-3; D is ambiguous. Trimming removed 9 bases at V and 7 bases at J, with 8 bases between. The length of the CDR3 is 10 residues. The germline V gene has CDR1 SGHAT and CDR2 FQNNGV. DNA of the CDR3: TGTGCCAGTGCAGGATATACGCAGTATTTT. Its translation: CASAGYTQYF.

This clonotype was observed a handful of times. The rearrangement links TRBV4-2 to TRBJ2-1, with D tentatively TRBD2 (6 bases). CDR3 size: 14 residues. The germline V gene encodes CDR1 LGHNA and CDR2 YNFKEQ. Between the trimmed V and J ends, which lost 6 bases and 8 bases, there was a span of 17 bases. CDR3 protein: CASRRDFGSDEQFF. CDR3 nucleotide sequence: TGTGCCAGCAGACGGGACTTTGGGTCGGATGAGCAGTTCTTC.

The V call is TRBV23-1, the J call TRBJ2-2; D may match TRBD1 or TRBD2 (5 bases each). TRBV23-1 is recorded as an ORF, its role being uncertain. The CDR3 spans 13 residues. Trimming took off 6 bases at V and 4 bases at J, with 9 bases between the two ends. CDR3 bases: TGCGCCAGCAGGGGGACGTTCACCGGGGAGCTGTTTTTT. It is translated as CASRGTFTGELFF.

This clonotype has more than one count but fewer than ten. This sequence joins TRBV10-3 and TRBJ2-3, with a tentative D call TRBD2 (5 bases). Trimming removed 8 bases from V and 0 bases from J, with 12 bases in between. The CDR3 consists of 14 residues. The germline V gene has CDR1 ENHRY and CDR2 SYGVKD. The CDR3 protein is CAIGSSTSTDTQYF. CDR3 coding DNA: TGTGCCATCGGTTCTAGCACTAGCACAGATACGCAGTATTTT.

This clonotype has more than one count but fewer than ten. The chain couples TRBV4-2 to TRBJ1-5, with D hard to call. CDR3 length: 13 residues. Trimming removed 0 bases at V and 5 bases at J, with 5 bases between. Germline assignment: CDR1 LGHNA and CDR2 YNFKEQ. The CDR3 loop is CASSQDLDQPQHF. The CDR3 coding sequence is TGTGCCAGCAGCCAAGATCTGGATCAGCCCCAGCATTTT.

The sample holds a few counts of this clonotype. The rearrangement joins TRBV5-4 to TRBJ2-1; 7 nucleotides match TRBD2. The CDR3 length is 16 residues. Losses at the gene ends were 4 bases for V and 2 bases for J; bases not matched to a gene: 9. CDR1 and CDR2 from the germline V gene are SGHNT and YYREEE (reference sequence). CDR3 bases: TGTGCCAGCAGCCCCCCGGGGGGAGAGGCCTACAATGAGCAGTTCTTC. Translation: CASSPPGGEAYNEQFF.

This clonotype was seen only a few times. The chain links TRBV27 to TRBJ2-7; D may be TRBD1 (6 bases). CDR3 length equals 15 residues. Per germline, CDR1 MNHEY and CDR2 SMNVEV (reference sequence). V shed 6 bases and J shed 2 bases, with 17 bases lying between them. The CDR3 nucleotides are TGTGCCAGCAGACTTAACCGGGACACAGCCTACGAGCAGTACTTC. Its translation is CASRLNRDTAYEQYF.

In the case of this clonotype: One base away lies a much larger clone, so this may be a sequencing read error. The rearrangement links TRBV20-1 to TRBJ2-1; 8 bases fit TRBD2. Germline values: CDR1 DFQATT, CDR2 SNEGSKA (reference sequence). The CDR3 contains 15 residues. The CDR3 is CSARVPGGITAEQLF. The CDR3, as DNA: TGCAGTGCTAGAGTCCCGGGGGGGATCACCGCTGAGCAGCTCTTC.

This clonotype appeared a few times. The genes are TRBV27 and TRBJ2-3; tentative D call: TRBD2 (5 bases). The ends were cut back, 2 bases at V and 9 bases at J, with 12 bases in the middle. CDR3 length: 13 amino acids. Germline V gives CDR1 MNHEY, CDR2 SMNVEV (reference sequence). Here the CDR3 reads CASSLPSQLTQYF. The CDR3 bases are TGTGCCAGCAGTTTACCTAGCCAGCTCACGCAGTATTTT.

V is TRBV12-3 or TRBV12-4 and J is TRBJ2-1; 7 nucleotides agree with TRBD2. Trimming cost V 2 bases and J 0 bases; bases outside gene matches: 1. The CDR3 contains 15 residues. CDR3 DNA sequence: TGTGCCAGCAGTTTAAGGGACTACTCCTACAATGAGCAGTTCTTC. Amino acids: CASSLRDYSYNEQFF.

This clonotype is a singleton in its sample. V usage is TRBV28 and J usage is TRBJ1-5; D is ambiguous. Deletions cut 4 bases from V and 3 bases from J, with 10 bases between. Germline V gene data show CDR1 as MDHEN and CDR2 as SYDVKM. This CDR3 is 14 amino acids long. The CDR3 sequence is CASSSRHLNQPQHF. The CDR3 nucleotides are TGTGCCAGCAGTTCTCGACACCTCAATCAGCCCCAGCATTTT.